This T cell receptor beta chain stems from a study of T cells in Graves' hyperthyroidism and ophthalmopathy. RNA transcripts yielded amplified TCR beta CDR3 regions. The study used the HTBI primer set for a first-round RT-PCR of the TCR CDR3. One entry per CDR3 protein, called by TCRdb with MiXCR from the multiplex PCR reads. The sample holds fewer than 450,000 distinct CDR3 sequences; roughly 20% are singletons and the top ten take roughly two fifths. This clonotype has ten or more counts. The sequence came from a man in his late teens or twenties with Graves' ophthalmopathy. The sequenced sample was blood.

The CDR3, as DNA: TGTGCCAGCAGTTTAGGTCGAGCTGGGAATTCACCCCTCCACTTT. This encodes CASSLGRAGNSPLHF. The genes are TRBV28 and TRBJ1-6, with D unresolved. This CDR3 contains 15 residues. Germline V CDR1 and CDR2: MDHEN, SYDVKM. Trimming stripped 2 bases from V and 7 bases from J, with 12 bases between. Variable domain in full (rest from reference TRBV28 and TRBJ1-6): DVKVTQSSRYLVKRTGEKVFLECVQDMDHENMFWYRQDPGLGLRLIYFSYDVKMKEKGDIPEGYSVSREKKERFSLILESASTNQTSMYLCASSLGRAGNSPLHFGNGTRLTVT.